This is a list of T cell receptor beta chains from one sample in a study of shared clonotypes between healthy human individuals. Profiled with immunoSEQ multiplex PCR; TCRdb holds only in-frame clones, not every one. The sample carries over 2 million clones, 85% to 95% recorded once. Sequences were obtained from naive CD4+ T cells sorted from blood. The receptors originated from a man between 18 and 29 years old in good health. Each CDR3 is given with its conserved first and last residue. The D gene is left open where the match is weak. Not all rows give a size; the values are once, few, many and, for expanded clones, a class.

j_call: TRBJ2-2; d_call: -; v_call: TRBV10-3; clone_size: -; cdr3_nt: TGTGCCATCGGGATAGAGAACACCGGGGAGCTGTTTTTT; cdr3_aa: CAIGIENTGELFF
j_call: TRBJ1-2; d_call: TRBD1; v_call: TRBV6-1; clone_size: -; cdr3_nt: TGTGCCAGCAGTGAAGTCCGGACAGGGGGCGATTGGCAAATGGGATTCTATGGCTACACCTTC; cdr3_aa: CASSEVRTGGDWQMGFYGYTF
j_call: TRBJ2-7; d_call: TRBD2; v_call: TRBV29-1; clone_size: -; cdr3_nt: TGCAGCGTCGGCGGGGGGCCTTACGAGCAGTACTTC; cdr3_aa: CSVGGGPYEQYF
j_call: TRBJ2-1; d_call: TRBD2; v_call: TRBV5-1; clone_size: once; cdr3_nt: TGCGCCAGCAGCGGGGAGGGGTACAATGAGCAGTTCTTC; cdr3_aa: CASSGEGYNEQFF
j_call: TRBJ2-7; d_call: -; v_call: TRBV11-2; clone_size: -; cdr3_nt: TGTGCCAGCAGCTTAGTCGTGGGGGGCGAGCAGTACTTC; cdr3_aa: CASSLVVGGEQYF
j_call: TRBJ1-2; d_call: -; v_call: TRBV7-9; clone_size: -; cdr3_nt: TGTGCCAGCCCCGCGCCCGACACTAACTATGGCTACACCTTC; cdr3_aa: CASPAPDTNYGYTF
j_call: TRBJ1-4; d_call: -; v_call: TRBV10-3; clone_size: -; cdr3_nt: TGTGCCGCTGGGAGCAGTCCTGAAAAACTGTTTTTT; cdr3_aa: CAAGSSPEKLFF
j_call: TRBJ2-5; d_call: -; v_call: TRBV5-1; clone_size: -; cdr3_nt: TGCGCCAGCAGCTTGGAACGGGGAGGGGGCCAAGAGACCCAGTACTTC; cdr3_aa: CASSLERGGGQETQYF
j_call: TRBJ1-3; d_call: -; v_call: TRBV5-4; clone_size: -; cdr3_nt: TGTGCCAGCAGCTTGTCTGCGGGGGCTGGAAACACCATATATTTT; cdr3_aa: CASSLSAGAGNTIYF
j_call: TRBJ2-3; d_call: TRBD1; v_call: TRBV4-2; clone_size: -; cdr3_nt: TGTGCCAGCAGCCAAGCGGTGGACAGGAGGCCTGTCCCAGATACGCAGTATTTT; cdr3_aa: CASSQAVDRRPVPDTQYF
j_call: TRBJ2-1; d_call: -; v_call: TRBV5-1; clone_size: -; cdr3_nt: TGCGCCAGCAGCTCCCCCGGTGGGCACCTAAAGGGCAATGAGCAGTTCTTC; cdr3_aa: CASSSPGGHLKGNEQFF
j_call: TRBJ2-4; d_call: -; v_call: TRBV5-6; clone_size: -; cdr3_nt: TGTGCCAGCAGCTTCTCCAAAGCCAAAAACATTCAGTACTTC; cdr3_aa: CASSFSKAKNIQYF
j_call: TRBJ1-1; d_call: -; v_call: TRBV6-6; clone_size: -; cdr3_nt: TGTGCCAGCACAAACACAGGGAACACTGAAGCTTTCTTT; cdr3_aa: CASTNTGNTEAFF
j_call: TRBJ2-3; d_call: TRBD1; v_call: TRBV6-5; clone_size: -; cdr3_nt: TGTGCCAGTAAACTAGGACAGGGGGCCGTAGATACGCAGTATTTT; cdr3_aa: CASKLGQGAVDTQYF
j_call: TRBJ1-1; d_call: TRBD1; v_call: TRBV7-8; clone_size: -; cdr3_nt: TGTGCCAGCAGCTCGTCGACAGGGGGCTATACTGAAGCTTTCTTT; cdr3_aa: CASSSSTGGYTEAFF
j_call: TRBJ1-2; d_call: -; v_call: TRBV5-1; clone_size: -; cdr3_nt: TGCGCCAGCAGCCTCGGGGAAATGGGCTACACCTTC; cdr3_aa: CASSLGEMGYTF
j_call: TRBJ2-7; d_call: TRBD1; v_call: TRBV18; clone_size: once; cdr3_nt: TGTGCCAGCTCACGAACCGGGACAGATTCCTACGAGCAGTACTTC; cdr3_aa: CASSRTGTDSYEQYF
j_call: TRBJ1-1; d_call: -; v_call: TRBV29-1; clone_size: -; cdr3_nt: TGCAGCTCGATCGGGACATTGAACACTGAAGCTTTCTTT; cdr3_aa: CSSIGTLNTEAFF
j_call: TRBJ2-7; d_call: -; v_call: TRBV4-1; clone_size: -; cdr3_nt: TGCGCCAGCAGCCAAAGAGGGGGAACCTACGAGCAGTACTTC; cdr3_aa: CASSQRGGTYEQYF
j_call: TRBJ1-2; d_call: TRBD1; v_call: TRBV14; clone_size: -; cdr3_nt: TGTGCCAGCAGCCAATCGACAGGGCCCTATGGCTACACCTTC; cdr3_aa: CASSQSTGPYGYTF
j_call: TRBJ1-4; d_call: -; v_call: TRBV7-3; clone_size: -; cdr3_nt: TGTGCCAGCAGCTTAACCCCTCATGAAAAACTGTTTTTT; cdr3_aa: CASSLTPHEKLFF
j_call: TRBJ2-5; d_call: TRBD2; v_call: TRBV11-3; clone_size: -; cdr3_nt: TGTGCCAGCAGCCGAGCGGGGGGGCCGATGGAGACCCAGTACTTC; cdr3_aa: CASSRAGGPMETQYF
j_call: TRBJ2-5; d_call: -; v_call: TRBV7-2; clone_size: -; cdr3_nt: TGTGCCAGCAGTCGATCGGAGACCCAGTACTTC; cdr3_aa: CASSRSETQYF
j_call: TRBJ1-4; d_call: -; v_call: TRBV7-6; clone_size: -; cdr3_nt: TGTGCCAGCAGCTTAGAGCGGGAAAAACTGTTTTTT; cdr3_aa: CASSLEREKLFF
j_call: TRBJ2-5; d_call: -; v_call: TRBV11-2; clone_size: -; cdr3_nt: TGTGCCAGCAGCTTTTCCTTTCTCCTAGAGACCCAGTACTTC; cdr3_aa: CASSFSFLLETQYF
j_call: TRBJ2-5; d_call: TRBD1; v_call: TRBV7-8; clone_size: once; cdr3_nt: TGTGCCAGCAGCCCCAAACGGACAGGGAAAGAGACCCAGTACTTC; cdr3_aa: CASSPKRTGKETQYF
j_call: TRBJ1-5; d_call: TRBD1; v_call: TRBV28; clone_size: once; cdr3_nt: TGTGCCAGCAGTCCCCCCCAAACAAAGGGGGCACGCAATCAGCCCCAGCATTTT; cdr3_aa: CASSPPQTKGARNQPQHF
j_call: TRBJ1-5; d_call: -; v_call: TRBV4-1; clone_size: -; cdr3_nt: TGCGCCAGCAGCCCGGGACAACAAAGCAATCAGCCCCAGCATTTT; cdr3_aa: CASSPGQQSNQPQHF